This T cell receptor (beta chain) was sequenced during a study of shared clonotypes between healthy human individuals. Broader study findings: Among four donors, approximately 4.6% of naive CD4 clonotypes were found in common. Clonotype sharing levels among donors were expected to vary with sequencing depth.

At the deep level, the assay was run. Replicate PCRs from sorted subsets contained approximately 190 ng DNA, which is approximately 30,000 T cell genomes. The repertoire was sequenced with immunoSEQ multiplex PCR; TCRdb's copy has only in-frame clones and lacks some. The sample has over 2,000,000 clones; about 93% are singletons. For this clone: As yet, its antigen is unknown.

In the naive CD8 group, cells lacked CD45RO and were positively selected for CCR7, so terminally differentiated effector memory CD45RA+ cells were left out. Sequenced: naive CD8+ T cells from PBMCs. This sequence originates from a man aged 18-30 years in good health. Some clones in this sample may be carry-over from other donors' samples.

The chain's CDR3 is CASSLVRGSTDTQYF. DNA of the CDR3: TGTGCCAGCAGCTTAGTCCGCGGGAGCACAGATACGCAGTATTTT. The chain has TRBV7-9 and TRBJ2-3; TRBD2 is a possible D gene (5 bases). The CDR3 contains 15 residues. Trimming shortened V by 1 base and J by 0 bases, and 8 bases separated the two germline ends. Looked up from germline, CDR1 is SEHNR and CDR2 is FQNEAQ (reference sequence). Using reference TRBV7-9 and TRBJ2-3 for the parts outside the CDR3, the full variable domain is DTGVSQNPRHKITKRGQNVTFRCDPISEHNRLYWYRQTLGQGPEFLTYFQNEAQLEKSRLLSDRFSAERPKGSFSTLEIQRTEQGDSAMYLCASSLVRGSTDTQYFGPGTRLTVL.